Sequencing of this T cell receptor beta chain was carried out in a study of blood T cell repertoires in COVID-19. About the study: PBMCs, B-cell-depleted T cells, or T cells provided the cDNA or gDNA that made up the material.

Authors' data handling: Nucleated cell number was recorded as an estimate derived from reference gene primer amplification. Data came from immunoSEQ multiplex PCR; TCRdb stores just in-frame clones and leaves some out. The D gene and trimming were derived from the DNA, and the V and J assignments and clone size from that table. Of more than 300,000 clones listed, 90% to 95% were seen once; the top ten hold about 4.2%. In the 2 weeks before study entry, exposed participants met a COVID-19 case, which was PCR-confirmed or clinician-diagnosed. Germline values: CDR1 ENHRY, CDR2 SYGVKD. The CDR3 is made up of 15 amino acids. V lost 11 bases, J lost 0 bases, and 7 bases stayed unmatched.

Sequencing input: PBMCs or T cells enriched from blood (not recorded which). This receptor was identified in a woman in her twenties or thirties who had been exposed to COVID-19. V usage is TRBV10-3 and J usage is TRBJ2-1; 10 bases are a match to TRBD1. CDR3 nucleotides: TGTGCCGGAAGGACAGGGGGAATCTCCTACAATGAGCAGTTCTTC. Protein product: CAGRTGGISYNEQFF.